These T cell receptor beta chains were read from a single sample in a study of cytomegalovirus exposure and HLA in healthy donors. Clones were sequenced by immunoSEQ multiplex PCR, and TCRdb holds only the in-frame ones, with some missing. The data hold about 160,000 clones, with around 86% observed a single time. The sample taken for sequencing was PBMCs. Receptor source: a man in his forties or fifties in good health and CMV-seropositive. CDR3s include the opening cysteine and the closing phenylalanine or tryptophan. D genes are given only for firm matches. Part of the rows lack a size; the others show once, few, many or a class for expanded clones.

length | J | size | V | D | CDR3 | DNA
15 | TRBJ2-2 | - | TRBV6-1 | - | CAGTTGEVNTGELFF | TGTGCCGGGACGACGGGGGAGGTGAACACCGGGGAGCTGTTTTTT
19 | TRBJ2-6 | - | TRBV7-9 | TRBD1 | CASSSAPGQGNSGANVLTF | TGTGCCAGCAGCTCGGCGCCGGGACAGGGAAACTCTGGGGCCAACGTCCTGACTTTC
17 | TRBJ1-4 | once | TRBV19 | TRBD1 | CASSMRGQIATNEKLFF | TGTGCCAGTAGTATGAGGGGGCAGATTGCAACTAATGAAAAACTGTTTTTT
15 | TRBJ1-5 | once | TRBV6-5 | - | CASRPLGQPNQPQHF | TGTGCCAGCAGACCCCTTGGACAGCCCAATCAGCCCCAGCATTTT
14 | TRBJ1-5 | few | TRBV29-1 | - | CSVEETGDNQPQHF | TGCAGCGTTGAAGAGACAGGCGACAATCAGCCCCAGCATTTT
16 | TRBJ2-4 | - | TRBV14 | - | CASSQGRTIAKNIQYF | TGTGCCAGCAGCCAAGGGAGGACTATAGCCAAAAACATTCAGTACTTC
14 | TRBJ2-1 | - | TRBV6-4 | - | CASSDSGSRNEQFF | TGTGCCAGCAGTGACTCTGGCTCTAGGAATGAGCAGTTCTTC
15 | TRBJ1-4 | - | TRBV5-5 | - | CASSRDTATNEKLFF | TGTGCCAGCAGCAGGGACACTGCAACTAATGAAAAACTGTTTTTT
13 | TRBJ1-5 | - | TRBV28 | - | CASVGHRDQPQHF | TGTGCCAGCGTGGGGCACCGCGATCAGCCCCAGCATTTT
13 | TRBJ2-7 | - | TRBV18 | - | CASSRTDAYEQYF | TGTGCCAGCTCACGGACAGATGCCTACGAGCAGTACTTC
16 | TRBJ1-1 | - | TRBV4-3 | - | CASSQMSGGVTGEAFF | TGCGCCAGCAGCCAGATGTCCGGGGGGGTGACAGGTGAAGCTTTCTTT
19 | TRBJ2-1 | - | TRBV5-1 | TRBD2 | CASSLGLAGTRGGLDEQFF | TGCGCCAGCAGCTTGGGACTAGCGGGAACGAGGGGGGGTTTGGATGAGCAGTTCTTC
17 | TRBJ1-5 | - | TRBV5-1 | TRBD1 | CASSPLGTGDSNQPQHF | TGCGCCAGCAGCCCGCTGGGGACAGGAGATAGCAATCAGCCCCAGCATTTT
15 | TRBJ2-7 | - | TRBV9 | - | CASSVGGQASYEQYF | TGTGCCAGCAGCGTAGGTGGTCAGGCATCCTACGAGCAGTACTTC
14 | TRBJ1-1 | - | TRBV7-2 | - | CASSLVRGDTEAFF | TGTGCCAGCAGCTTAGTAAGGGGCGATACTGAAGCTTTCTTT
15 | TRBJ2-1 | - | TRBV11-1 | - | CASSHPWAEYNEQFF | TGTGCCAGCAGCCACCCGTGGGCCGAGTACAATGAGCAGTTCTTC
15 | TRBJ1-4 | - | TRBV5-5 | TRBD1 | CASSHDRERGEKLFF | TGTGCCAGCAGCCACGACAGGGAGAGAGGGGAAAAACTGTTTTTT
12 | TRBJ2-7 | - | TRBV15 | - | CATSARTGRQYF | TGTGCCACCAGCGCACGTACAGGGCGGCAGTACTTC
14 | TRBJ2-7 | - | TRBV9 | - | CASSVAGGEGEQYF | TGTGCCAGCAGCGTAGCCGGGGGAGAAGGCGAGCAGTACTTC
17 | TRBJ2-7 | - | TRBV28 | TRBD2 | CASSARLAGGPIHEQYF | TGTGCCAGCAGTGCTAGACTAGCGGGAGGGCCGATCCACGAGCAGTACTTC
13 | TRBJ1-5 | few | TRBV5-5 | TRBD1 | CASSEDRGQPQHF | TGTGCCAGCAGCGAGGACAGGGGGCAGCCCCAGCATTTT
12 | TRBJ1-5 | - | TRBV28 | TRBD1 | CASRTGSQPQHF | TGTGCCAGCAGGACAGGGAGTCAGCCCCAGCATTTT
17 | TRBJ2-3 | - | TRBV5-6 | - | CASSFSPRAARTDTQYF | TGTGCCAGCAGCTTTTCTCCCAGGGCCGCACGCACAGATACGCAGTATTTT
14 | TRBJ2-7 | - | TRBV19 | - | CASSTAGSSYEQYF | TGTGCCAGTAGTACGGCAGGCAGCTCCTACGAGCAGTACTTC
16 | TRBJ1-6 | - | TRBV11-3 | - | CVLGGSPGLYNSPLHF | TGTGTACTGGGGGGGTCCCCGGGCCTTTATAATTCACCCCTCCACTTT
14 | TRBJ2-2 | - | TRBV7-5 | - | CVRSTETYTGELFF | TGTGTCAGAAGCACAGAAACTTACACCGGGGAGCTGTTTTTT
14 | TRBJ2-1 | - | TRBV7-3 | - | CASTPDSSYNEQFF | TGTGCCAGCACCCCGGACAGCTCCTACAATGAGCAGTTCTTC
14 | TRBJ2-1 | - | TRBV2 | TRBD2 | CASSGLAGANEQFF | TGTGCCAGCAGTGGACTAGCGGGAGCCAATGAGCAGTTCTTC
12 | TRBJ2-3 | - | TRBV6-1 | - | CASSESGSGQYF | TGTGCCAGCAGTGAGAGCGGTAGTGGGCAGTATTTT
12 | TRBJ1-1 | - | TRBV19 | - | CASSTRNTEAFF | TGTGCCAGTAGTACTAGAAACACTGAAGCTTTCTTT
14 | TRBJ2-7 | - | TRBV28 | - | CASSGHGSSYEQYF | TGTGCCAGCAGTGGCCATGGGAGCTCCTACGAGCAGTACTTC
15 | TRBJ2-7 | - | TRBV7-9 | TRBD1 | CASSPPGQGFHEQYF | TGTGCCAGCAGCCCACCGGGACAGGGTTTTCACGAGCAGTACTTC
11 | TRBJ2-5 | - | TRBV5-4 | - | CASSQQETQYF | TGTGCCAGCAGCCAACAAGAGACCCAGTACTTC
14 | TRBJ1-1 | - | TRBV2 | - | CASSLKGENTEAFF | TGTGCCAGCAGCCTGAAAGGGGAGAACACTGAAGCTTTCTTT
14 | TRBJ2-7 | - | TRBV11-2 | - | CASSLEGRVYEQYF | TGTGCCAGCAGCTTAGAAGGCAGGGTATACGAGCAGTACTTC
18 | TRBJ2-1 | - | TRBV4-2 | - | CASSHTSMGGPPYNEQFF | TGTGCCAGCAGCCACACCTCCATGGGGGGACCCCCCTACAATGAGCAGTTCTTC
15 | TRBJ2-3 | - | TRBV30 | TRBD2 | CAWSAGSGGTDTQYF | TGTGCCTGGAGTGCCGGTAGCGGGGGAACAGATACGCAGTATTTT
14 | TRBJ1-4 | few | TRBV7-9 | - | CASSPGQPNEKLFF | TGTGCCAGCAGCCCTGGACAGCCGAATGAAAAACTGTTTTTT
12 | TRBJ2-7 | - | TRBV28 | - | CASSRQSYEQYF | TGTGCCAGCAGTCGACAGTCCTACGAGCAGTACTTC
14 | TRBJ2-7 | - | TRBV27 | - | CASSSLGSSYEQYF | TGTGCCAGCAGCTCCCTTGGGAGCTCCTACGAGCAGTACTTC
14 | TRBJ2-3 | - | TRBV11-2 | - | CASSPQVYTDTQYF | TGTGCCAGCAGCCCCCAGGTATACACAGATACGCAGTATTTT
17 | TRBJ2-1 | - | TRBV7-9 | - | CSSSLVHWTEGYNEQFF | TGTTCCAGCAGCTTAGTTCACTGGACAGAGGGTTACAATGAGCAGTTCTTC
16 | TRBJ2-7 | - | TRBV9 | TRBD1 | CASSHLPGQGTHEQYF | TGTGCCAGCAGCCACCTACCGGGACAGGGGACTCACGAGCAGTACTTC
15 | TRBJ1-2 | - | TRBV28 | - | CASSPRPEGNYGYTF | TGTGCCAGCAGTCCACGACCGGAGGGTAACTATGGCTACACCTTC
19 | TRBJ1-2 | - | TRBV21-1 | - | CASSKFRQTDLMANYGYTF | TGTGCCAGCAGCAAATTTCGGCAGACTGATTTGATGGCTAACTATGGCTACACCTTC
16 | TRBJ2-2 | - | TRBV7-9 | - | CASSLAAGTNTGELFF | TGTGCCAGCAGCTTAGCCGCGGGAACGAACACCGGGGAGCTGTTTTTT
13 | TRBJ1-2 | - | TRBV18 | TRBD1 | CASSPTGEYGYTF | TGTGCCAGCTCACCCACAGGGGAGTATGGCTACACCTTC
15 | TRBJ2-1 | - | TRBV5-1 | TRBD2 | CASSLLAGVENEQFF | TGCGCCAGCAGCTTGTTAGCGGGAGTGGAAAATGAGCAGTTCTTC
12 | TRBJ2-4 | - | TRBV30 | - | CAWRDRKNIQYF | TGTGCCTGGAGGGACAGAAAAAACATTCAGTACTTC
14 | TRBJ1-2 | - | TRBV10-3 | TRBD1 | CAISSGTGVNGYTF | TGTGCCATCAGCTCCGGGACAGGGGTAAATGGCTACACCTTC
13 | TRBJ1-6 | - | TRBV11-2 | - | CASSLGWGSPLHF | TGTGCCAGCAGCTTAGGATGGGGCTCACCCCTCCACTTT
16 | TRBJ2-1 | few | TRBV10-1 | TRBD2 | CASSHGLAGEWDEQFF | TGCGCCAGCAGTCATGGACTAGCGGGAGAATGGGATGAGCAGTTCTTC
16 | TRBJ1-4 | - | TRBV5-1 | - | CASSLGSSQSNEKLFF | TGCGCCAGCAGCTTGGGGTCTAGCCAGAGTAATGAAAAACTGTTTTTT
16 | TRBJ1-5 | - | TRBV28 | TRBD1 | CASSRPGQGRNQPQHF | TGTGCCAGCAGCAGACCGGGACAGGGGCGCAATCAGCCCCAGCATTTT
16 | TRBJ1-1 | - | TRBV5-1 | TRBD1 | CASSLVGTGSNTEAFF | TGCGCCAGCAGCTTGGTAGGGACAGGATCCAACACTGAAGCTTTCTTT
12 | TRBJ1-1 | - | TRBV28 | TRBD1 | CASVRQGTEAFF | TGTGCCAGCGTAAGACAGGGGACTGAAGCTTTCTTT
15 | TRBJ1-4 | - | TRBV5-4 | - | CASSLGAGANEKLFF | TGTGCCAGCAGCTTGGGAGCAGGGGCAAATGAAAAACTGTTTTTT
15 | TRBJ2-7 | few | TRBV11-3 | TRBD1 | CASSHGTGHSYEQYF | TGTGCCAGCAGCCATGGGACAGGTCACTCCTACGAGCAGTACTTC
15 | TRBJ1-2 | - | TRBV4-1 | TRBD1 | CASSQVQGSRDGYTF | TGCGCCAGCAGCCAAGTACAGGGGAGTAGGGATGGCTACACCTTC
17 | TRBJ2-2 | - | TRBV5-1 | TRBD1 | CASSPSAGTGGDGELFF | TGCGCCAGCAGCCCGTCCGCCGGGACAGGGGGCGACGGGGAGCTGTTTTTT